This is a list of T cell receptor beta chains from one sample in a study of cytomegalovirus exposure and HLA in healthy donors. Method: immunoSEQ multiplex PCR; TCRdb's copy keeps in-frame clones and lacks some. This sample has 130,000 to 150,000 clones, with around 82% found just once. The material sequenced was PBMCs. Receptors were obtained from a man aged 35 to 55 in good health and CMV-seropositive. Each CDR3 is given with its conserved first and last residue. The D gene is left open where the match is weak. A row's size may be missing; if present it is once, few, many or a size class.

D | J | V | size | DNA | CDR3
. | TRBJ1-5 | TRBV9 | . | TGTGCCAGCAGTTACGGCGGGGGGGAACCCCAGCATTTT | CASSYGGGEPQHF
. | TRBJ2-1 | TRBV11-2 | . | TGTGCCAGCAGCTTATCGACAGGCACTGAGCAGTTCTTC | CASSLSTGTEQFF
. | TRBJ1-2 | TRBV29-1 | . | TGCAGCGCGACAGCTCAGTATGGCTACACCTTC | CSATAQYGYTF
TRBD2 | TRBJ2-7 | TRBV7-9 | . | TGTGCCAGCAGCTTAGATACTAGCGGGTCGGCGTACTTC | CASSLDTSGSAYF
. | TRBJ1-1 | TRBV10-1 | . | TGCGCCAGCAGTGAGTCGGTCAGGAGGGGAACTTTCTTT | CASSESVRRGTFF
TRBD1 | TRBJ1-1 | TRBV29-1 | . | TGCAGCGCCGGGACAGGGATGAACACTGAAGCTTTCTTT | CSAGTGMNTEAFF
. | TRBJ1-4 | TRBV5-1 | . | TGCGCCAGCAGCTTGCGGCAGGGCCAGGAAAAACTGTTTTTT | CASSLRQGQEKLFF
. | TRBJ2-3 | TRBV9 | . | TGTGCCAGCAGCGCAAATTCACGTCTTGGCGGGTTGAACACAGATACGCAGTATTTT | CASSANSRLGGLNTDTQYF
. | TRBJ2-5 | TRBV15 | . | TGTGCCACCAGCACCATGGGAAGACGAAGGGGGCAAGAGACCCAGTACTTC | CATSTMGRRRGQETQYF
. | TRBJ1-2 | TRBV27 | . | TGTGCCAGCAGTCTAGAAGGGACACCCACGAACCTCCGGTATGGCTACACCTTC | CASSLEGTPTNLRYGYTF
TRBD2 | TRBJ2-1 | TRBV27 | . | TGTGCCAGCAGTTCCGAGAGCGGGGGGGCCTATGAGCAGTTCTTC | CASSSESGGAYEQFF
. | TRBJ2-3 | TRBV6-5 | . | TGTGCCAGCAGTTACCAAAGCGGTAGCACAGATACGCAGTATTTT | CASSYQSGSTDTQYF
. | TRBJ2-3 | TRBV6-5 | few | TGTGCCAGCAGGAGTGATTCAGATACGCAGTATTTT | CASRSDSDTQYF
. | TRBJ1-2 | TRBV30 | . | TGTGCCTGGAGTGTCAAAGGGGGGGCAGACTATGGCTACACCTTC | CAWSVKGGADYGYTF
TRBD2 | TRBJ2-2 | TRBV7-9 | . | TGTGCCAGCACCAGTTGGCGGGGGGGCCCAGGGGAGCTGTTTTTT | CASTSWRGGPGELFF
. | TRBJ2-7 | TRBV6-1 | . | TGTGCCAGCAGCCCACCGGCGGGCGAGCAGTACTTC | CASSPPAGEQYF
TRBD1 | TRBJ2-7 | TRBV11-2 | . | TGTGCCAGCAGTCAAAACAGGGGGCGGGTGGACGAGCAGTACTTC | CASSQNRGRVDEQYF
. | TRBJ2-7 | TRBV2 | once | TGTGCCAGCAGCTCCGACACTTTCTACGAGCAGTACTTC | CASSSDTFYEQYF
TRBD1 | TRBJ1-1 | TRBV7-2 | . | TGTGCCAGCAGCTTAGGCGGGACAGGGGGCCGAGCTTTCTTT | CASSLGGTGGRAFF
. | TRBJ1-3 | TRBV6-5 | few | TGTGCCAGCAGTTACCTTGGCCGCAGCTCTGGAAACACCATATATTTT | CASSYLGRSSGNTIYF
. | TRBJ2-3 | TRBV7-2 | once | TGTGCCAGCAGCTTAGCGACAGAGAAGCAGTATTTT | CASSLATEKQYF
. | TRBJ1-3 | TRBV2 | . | TGTGCCAGCAGTGTTAGTGCAGGGTTTCTCTCTGGAAACACCATATATTTT | CASSVSAGFLSGNTIYF